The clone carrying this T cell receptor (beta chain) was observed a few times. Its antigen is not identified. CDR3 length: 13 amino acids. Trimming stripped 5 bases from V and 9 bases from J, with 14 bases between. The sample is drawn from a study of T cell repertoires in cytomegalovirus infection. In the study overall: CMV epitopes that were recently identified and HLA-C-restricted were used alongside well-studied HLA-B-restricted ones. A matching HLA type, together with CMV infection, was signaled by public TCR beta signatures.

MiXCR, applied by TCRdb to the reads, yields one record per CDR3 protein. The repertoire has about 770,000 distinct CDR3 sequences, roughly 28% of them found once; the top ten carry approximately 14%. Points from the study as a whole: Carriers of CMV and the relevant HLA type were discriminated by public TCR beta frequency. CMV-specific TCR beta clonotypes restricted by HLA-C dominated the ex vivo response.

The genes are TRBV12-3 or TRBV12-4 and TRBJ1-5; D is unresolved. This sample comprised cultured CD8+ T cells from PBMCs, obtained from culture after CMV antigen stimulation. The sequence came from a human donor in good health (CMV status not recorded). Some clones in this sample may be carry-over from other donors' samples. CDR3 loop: CASSGEGGLPQHF. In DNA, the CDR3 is TGTGCCAGCAGTGGAGAGGGAGGCCTGCCCCAGCATTTT.